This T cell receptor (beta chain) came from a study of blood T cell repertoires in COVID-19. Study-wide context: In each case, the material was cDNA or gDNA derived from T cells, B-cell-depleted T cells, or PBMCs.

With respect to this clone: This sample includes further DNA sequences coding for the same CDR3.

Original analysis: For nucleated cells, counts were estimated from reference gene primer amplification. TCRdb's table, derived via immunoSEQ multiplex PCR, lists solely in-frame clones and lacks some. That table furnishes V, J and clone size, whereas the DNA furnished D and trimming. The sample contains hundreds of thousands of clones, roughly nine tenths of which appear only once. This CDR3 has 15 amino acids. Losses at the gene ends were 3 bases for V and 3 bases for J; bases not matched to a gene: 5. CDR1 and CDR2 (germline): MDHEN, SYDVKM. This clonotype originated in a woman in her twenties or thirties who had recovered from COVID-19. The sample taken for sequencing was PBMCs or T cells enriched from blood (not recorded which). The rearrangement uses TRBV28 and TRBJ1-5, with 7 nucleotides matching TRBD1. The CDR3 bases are TGTGCCAGCAGTTTTAGACAGGGATACAATCAGCCCCAGCATTTT. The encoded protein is CASSFRQGYNQPQHF.